This T cell receptor (beta chain) was captured by sequencing in a study of identical twins. V lost 5 bases to trimming and J lost 4 bases, with 8 bases between them. Germline CDR1 KGHSH, CDR2 LQKENI. There are 12 residues in the CDR3. A universal primer site arose from template switching, and cDNA bore unique molecular identifiers. One entry per CDR3 protein results from TCRdb running MiXCR on the 5' RACE reads. The repertoire includes 1.5 million to 2 million distinct CDR3 sequences, about 32% of them detected once, and more than 0.25% sits in the top ten. Study observations and caveats: There were fewer insertions in abundant cord blood beta clonotypes, but memory repertoires showed no such pattern.

This clonotype has just a few counts. Antigen unknown. J is TRBJ1-1 and V is TRBV18; D ambiguous. Sequencing input: cord blood. The sequence came from a newborn girl in good health. The CDR3: CASSMEGTEAFF. DNA of the CDR3: TGTGCCAGCTCAATGGAGGGCACTGAAGCTTTCTTT.